This T cell receptor beta chain was identified during a study of cytomegalovirus exposure and HLA in healthy donors. Study observations and caveats: As a later analysis showed, a missense DCLRE1C variant was linked to trimming of TCR beta V- and J-genes. Follow-up analysis seemed to connect common viral pathogens with several of the most significant clusters identified. In a later analysis, the majority of CMV-associated beta chains seemingly showed HLA restriction.

The PCR had 60 Vbeta and 13 Jbeta primers. The method was immunoSEQ multiplex PCR; TCRdb's version includes in-frame clones alone and lacks a portion of them. In all, the sample yields 200,000 to 250,000 clones. Donors consisted of healthy bone marrow donors. Regarding this clone: The antigen is undetermined.

The CDR3 has 17 residues. CDR1 and CDR2 (germline): LNHDA, SQIVND (reference sequence). V lost 7 bases, J lost 0 bases, and 10 bases stayed unmatched. The specimen was PBMCs. The V and J genes are TRBV19 and TRBJ1-5; 9 bases align to TRBD1. The source of this sequence is a woman aged 30 to 39 in good health and CMV-seropositive. This CDR3 is CASKPGQGFYSNQPQHF. The CDR3 coding sequence is TGTGCCAGTAAGCCGGGACAGGGATTTTATAGCAATCAGCCCCAGCATTTT.